These T cell receptor beta chains were read from a single sample in a study of T cells after yellow fever vaccination. TCRdb called the 5' RACE reads again in MiXCR, with one record for every CDR3 protein. The data hold about 360,000 distinct CDR3 sequences, with around 6.5% observed a single time. The source was PBMCs, collected 5 days after the yellow fever booster vaccination. The receptors originated from a man aged 25 to 40 who received the YFV17D yellow fever vaccine. Each CDR3 is given without its conserved first and last residue.

j_call v_call cdr3_aa
TRBJ2-3 TRBV5-1 ASSLSDNTDTQY
TRBJ2-1 TRBV6-5 ASSYSIFPGTGNEQF
TRBJ1-1 TRBV6-1 ASSENTGYTEAF
TRBJ2-5 TRBV7-2 ASSLAGTLGQETQY
TRBJ2-5 TRBV20-1 SARVGVGVETQY
TRBJ2-5 TRBV7-9 ASSLAGAAPQKETQY
TRBJ2-1 TRBV15 ATSTFSGRAGYNEQF
TRBJ2-1 TRBV3-1 ASSHRLAHNEQF
TRBJ1-4 TRBV4-3 ASSPRTGWEKLF
TRBJ2-1 TRBV12-3/TRBV12-4 ASSFRLAGEDEQF
TRBJ2-7 TRBV6-1 ASSVSGSEQY
TRBJ2-3 TRBV20-1 SARVSVSSTDTQY
TRBJ2-7 TRBV6-1 ASRPSSEFSYEQY
TRBJ2-3 TRBV27 ASSVIRTDTQY
TRBJ2-5 TRBV30 AWRQAGGPETQY
TRBJ1-1 TRBV3-1 ASRPGHPNTEAF
TRBJ2-3 TRBV7-2 ASSPRTGGEDTQY
TRBJ1-2 TRBV11-1 ASSLDLHGRGQAYRRGYT
TRBJ2-7 TRBV5-4 ASSTAGTGTMAGEQY
TRBJ2-7 TRBV19 ASSISVAGNNEQY
TRBJ2-1 TRBV18 AISLGDSSYNEQF
TRBJ2-7 TRBV5-1 ASSQGQGEGGQY
TRBJ2-1 TRBV20-1 SVLYRVRNEQF